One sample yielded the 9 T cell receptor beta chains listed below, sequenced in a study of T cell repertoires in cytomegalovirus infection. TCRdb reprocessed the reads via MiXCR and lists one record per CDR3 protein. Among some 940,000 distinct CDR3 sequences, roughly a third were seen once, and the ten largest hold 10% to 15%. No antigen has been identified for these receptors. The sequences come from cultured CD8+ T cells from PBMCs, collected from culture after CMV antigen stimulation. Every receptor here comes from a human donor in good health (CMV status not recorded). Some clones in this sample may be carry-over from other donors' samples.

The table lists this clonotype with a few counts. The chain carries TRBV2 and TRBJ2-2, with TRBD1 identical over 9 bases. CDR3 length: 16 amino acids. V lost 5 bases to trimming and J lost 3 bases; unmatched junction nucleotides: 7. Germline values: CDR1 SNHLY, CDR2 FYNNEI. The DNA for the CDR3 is TGTGCCAGCAGTCCCCAGGACAGGGGAGACACCGGGGAGCTGTTTTTT. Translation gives CASSPQDRGDTGELFF.

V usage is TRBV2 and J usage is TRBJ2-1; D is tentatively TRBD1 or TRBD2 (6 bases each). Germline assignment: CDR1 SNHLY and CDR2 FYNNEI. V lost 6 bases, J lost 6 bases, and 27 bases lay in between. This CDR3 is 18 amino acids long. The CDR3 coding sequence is TGTGCCAGCAGCGAGACCACTTCAGGGGAGGTTTGGTTCAATGAGCAGTTCTTC. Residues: CASSETTSGEVWFNEQFF.

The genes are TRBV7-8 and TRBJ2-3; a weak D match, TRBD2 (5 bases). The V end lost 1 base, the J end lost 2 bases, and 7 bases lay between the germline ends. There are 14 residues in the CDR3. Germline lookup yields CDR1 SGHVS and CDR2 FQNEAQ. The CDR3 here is CASSLDGNTDTQYF. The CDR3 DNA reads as TGTGCCAGCAGCTTAGACGGGAACACAGATACGCAGTATTTT.

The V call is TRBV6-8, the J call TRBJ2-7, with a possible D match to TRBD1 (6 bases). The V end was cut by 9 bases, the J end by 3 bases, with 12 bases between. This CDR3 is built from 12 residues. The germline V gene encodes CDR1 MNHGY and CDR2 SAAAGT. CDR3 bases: TGTGCCAGTCAAGACAGGATCTACGAGCAGTACTTC. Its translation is CASQDRIYEQYF.

In nucleotides, the CDR3 is TGTGCCAGCAGAAGGGACAGGGATCCGTATGGCTACACCTTC. It is translated as CASRRDRDPYGYTF. V and J are TRBV6-5 and TRBJ1-2; TRBD1 agrees at 9 bases. The CDR3 is 14 residues long. The J segment lost 5 bases and the V segment lost 6 bases, leaving 7 bases of the junction unmatched. CDR1 and CDR2 from the germline V gene are MNHEY and SVGAGI.

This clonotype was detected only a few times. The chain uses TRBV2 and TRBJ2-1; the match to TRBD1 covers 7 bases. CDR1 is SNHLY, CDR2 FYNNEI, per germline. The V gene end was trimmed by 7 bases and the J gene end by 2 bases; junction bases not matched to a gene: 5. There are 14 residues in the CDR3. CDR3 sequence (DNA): TGTGCCAGCATCCCGGGACAGACCTACAATGAGCAGTTCTTC. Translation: CASIPGQTYNEQFF.

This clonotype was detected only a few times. CDR3 region: CASSQGKGGDETQYF. The CDR3 DNA is TGTGCCAGCAGCCAAGGGAAAGGGGGCGACGAGACCCAGTACTTC. This chain connects TRBV14 to TRBJ2-5; TRBD1 matches at 7 bases. CDR3 length: 15 residues. The germline V gene has CDR1 SGHDN and CDR2 FVKESK. V was clipped by 1 base and J by 5 bases; unmatched bases: 7.

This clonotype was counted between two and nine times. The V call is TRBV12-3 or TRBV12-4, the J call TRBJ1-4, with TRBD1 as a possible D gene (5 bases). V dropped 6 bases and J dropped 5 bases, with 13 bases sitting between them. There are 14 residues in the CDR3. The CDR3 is CASSSGRGNEKLFF. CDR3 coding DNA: TGTGCCAGCAGCTCGGGGAGGGGAAATGAAAAACTGTTTTTT.

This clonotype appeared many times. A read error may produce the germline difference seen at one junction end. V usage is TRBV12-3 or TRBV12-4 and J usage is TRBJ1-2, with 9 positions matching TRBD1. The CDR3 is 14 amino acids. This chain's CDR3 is CASSLGQGHYGYTF. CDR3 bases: TGTGCCAGCAGCTTAGGACAGGGGCACTATGGCTACACCTTC.